The rows below give T cell receptor beta chains drawn from one sample of a study of regulatory T cells in long-lasting Graves disease. Using its own MiXCR run on the multiplex PCR reads, TCRdb lists one record per CDR3 protein. The sample lists about 430,000 distinct CDR3 sequences, over 14% occurring once. This sample was shared with a second study, whose subject was T cells in Graves' hyperthyroidism and ophthalmopathy.

The sequences come from peripheral blood mononuclear cells (PBMCs), collected at new diagnosis, from a patient treated with antithyroid drugs. These TCRs come from a middle-aged woman with Graves disease. CDR3s include the opening cysteine and the closing phenylalanine or tryptophan.

j_call v_call cdr3_aa
TRBJ1-5 TRBV12-3/TRBV12-4 CASNLQGAQQPQHF
. TRBV12-3/TRBV12-4 CASSFPGQFF
TRBJ2-1 TRBV2 CASIREVHEQFF
TRBJ1-1 TRBV3-1 CASSQGGQGGTEAFF
. TRBV5-4 CAIGSGGTQYF
TRBJ2-7 TRBV20-1 CSARDRASGRSYEQYF
TRBJ1-1 TRBV27 CASTPDGANTEAFF
TRBJ2-1 TRBV18 CASSLQRTSFSEQFF
TRBJ2-1 TRBV9 CASSVAADSYNEQFF
TRBJ2-5 TRBV11-3 CASSLRENQETQYF
TRBJ1-5 TRBV27 CASSSQGAGQPQHF
TRBJ2-3 TRBV13 CASSLELAGNTDTQYF
TRBJ2-3 TRBV5-8 CASNSKGGVVFPTQYF
TRBJ2-3 TRBV11-2 CASSPSIVASNTQYF
TRBJ2-7 TRBV11-3 CASSFTSGYEQYF
TRBJ2-1 TRBV27 CASSQGQITYNEQFF
TRBJ1-5 TRBV6-2/TRBV6-3 CASGGGGIGNQPQHF
TRBJ2-7 TRBV28 CASSAPGNYEQYF
TRBJ2-7 TRBV12-3/TRBV12-4 CASRQTGQGPYEQYF
TRBJ2-2 TRBV5-8 CASSRGTSGRGTGELFF
TRBJ1-3 TRBV18 CASSPRGDSGNTIYF
TRBJ1-1 TRBV20-1 CSARDRGYTEAFF
TRBJ1-1 TRBV11-2 CASSLEGGTNTEAFF
TRBJ2-3 TRBV2 CASSGTSGMVDTQYF
TRBJ1-6 TRBV28 CASISSSYNSPLHF
TRBJ1-1 TRBV6-1 CASTKGAEAFF
TRBJ2-3 TRBV7-9 CASSLSNMDTDTQYF
TRBJ2-7 TRBV5-5 CASRRDFPTGYEQYF
TRBJ2-5 TRBV11-2 CASSDTGGASLETQYF
TRBJ1-1 TRBV11-2 CASSLTDSFLTEAFF
TRBJ2-1 TRBV2 CASNDRDSYNEQFF
TRBJ2-1 TRBV10-1 CASSDGGSGRTNEQFF
TRBJ1-5 TRBV16 CASSQPTGQKFSNQPQHF
TRBJ2-3 TRBV7-2 CASSLGQGVDTQYF
TRBJ2-7 TRBV11-3 CASSLERQETYEQYF
TRBJ2-1 TRBV11-2 CASSLDLPTNNEQFF
TRBJ2-7 TRBV12-3/TRBV12-4 CASSSASGRPGDYYEQYF
TRBJ2-3 TRBV30 CAWTLSGTASTDTQYF
TRBJ2-7 TRBV20-1 CSATERSSYEQYF
TRBJ2-5 TRBV7-8 CASSLGGSVKTQYF
TRBJ2-1 TRBV28 CASSLFLQGLDNNEQFF
TRBJ2-7 TRBV7-2 CASSLAASYEQYF